This T cell receptor (beta chain) came from a study of tumor and adjacent non-tumor tissue in lung cancer. Study details: Histology: about 13 adenocarcinoma, a couple of squamous cell carcinoma, 1 small cell lung cancer. Study-level findings and limits: Normal lung showed higher cumulative top 100 clone frequency than tumor.

Three rounds of nested PCR, following a modified ARM-PCR protocol, produced the TCRbeta library. TCRdb reprocessed the multiplex PCR reads with MiXCR, giving one entry per CDR3 protein. The repertoire holds 200,000 to 250,000 distinct CDR3 sequences, around 70% seen once, with less than 25% in the top ten. As to this clonotype: Its antigen is undetermined. A junction end diverges from the germline sequence, so it may reflect a read error.

The CDR3 spans 17 residues. The germline V gene encodes CDR1 MNHEY and CDR2 SVGEGT. No cell sorting was done before RNA was extracted from the tissue. Chemotherapy-naive patients with new lung cancer underwent thoracic surgery in China, August–November 2014. This receptor was taken from a man between 60 and 70 years old with non-small cell lung cancer. The genes are TRBV6-2 or TRBV6-3 and TRBJ2-3; D unresolved. Sequenced sample: lung tumor tissue. CDR3 sequence reads: CTSSYFDSLGFENTQYF. The CDR3 bases are TGTACCAGCAGTTACTTTGACTCCCTCGGGTTCGAAAATACGCAGTATTTT.